The TCR beta chain under discussion was sequenced for a study of T cells in localized non-small cell lung cancer. Study results and caveats: Heterogeneity stays possible, as sequencing covered only one tumor region.

Repertoires were generated with immunoSEQ multiplex PCR, while TCRdb's copy carries only in-frame clones and drops some. Found here are tens of thousands of clones, 80% to 95% of them singletons; the top ten hold 2.1%. Turning to this clone: As yet, its antigen is unknown.

The V and J ends lost 2 bases and 2 bases respectively, with 10 bases between them. CDR1 is MDHEN, CDR2 SYDVKM, per germline. This CDR3 contains 16 residues. Sequencing used peripheral blood, obtained before any cancer treatment. This receptor was taken from a female donor older than 55 with stage I lung adenocarcinoma. V and J are TRBV28 and TRBJ1-6, with a weak D call TRBD1 (5 bases). The CDR3 here is CASSLQQGAYNSPLHF. The CDR3 nucleotides read TGTGCCAGCAGTTTACAGCAGGGAGCCTATAATTCACCCCTCCACTTT.